The TCR beta chain described here comes from a study of T cells after yellow fever vaccination. Study in general: Where fractions had low cell numbers, libraries were prepared from them with the SMART-Seq v4 Ultra Low Input RNA kit.

TCRdb independently ran MiXCR on the 5' RACE reads; one entry per CDR3 protein. The table has under 150,000 distinct CDR3 sequences, 7% to 9% seen once. This CDR3 comprises 14 residues. Trimming cost V 3 bases and J 6 bases; bases outside gene matches: 4. The V gene's germline CDR1 is SEHNR and CDR2 FQNEAQ (reference sequence). The sample was CD4+ T cells sorted from PBMCs, taken 5 days after the yellow fever booster vaccination. The rearrangement links TRBV7-9 to TRBJ2-7; 11 positions agree with TRBD1. This clonotype was obtained from a man aged 25-45 years who received the YFV17D yellow fever vaccine. The CDR3 DNA is TGTGCCAGCAGCTTTGCCGGGACAGGGGGCGAGCAGTACTTC. Amino acids: CASSFAGTGGEQYF.